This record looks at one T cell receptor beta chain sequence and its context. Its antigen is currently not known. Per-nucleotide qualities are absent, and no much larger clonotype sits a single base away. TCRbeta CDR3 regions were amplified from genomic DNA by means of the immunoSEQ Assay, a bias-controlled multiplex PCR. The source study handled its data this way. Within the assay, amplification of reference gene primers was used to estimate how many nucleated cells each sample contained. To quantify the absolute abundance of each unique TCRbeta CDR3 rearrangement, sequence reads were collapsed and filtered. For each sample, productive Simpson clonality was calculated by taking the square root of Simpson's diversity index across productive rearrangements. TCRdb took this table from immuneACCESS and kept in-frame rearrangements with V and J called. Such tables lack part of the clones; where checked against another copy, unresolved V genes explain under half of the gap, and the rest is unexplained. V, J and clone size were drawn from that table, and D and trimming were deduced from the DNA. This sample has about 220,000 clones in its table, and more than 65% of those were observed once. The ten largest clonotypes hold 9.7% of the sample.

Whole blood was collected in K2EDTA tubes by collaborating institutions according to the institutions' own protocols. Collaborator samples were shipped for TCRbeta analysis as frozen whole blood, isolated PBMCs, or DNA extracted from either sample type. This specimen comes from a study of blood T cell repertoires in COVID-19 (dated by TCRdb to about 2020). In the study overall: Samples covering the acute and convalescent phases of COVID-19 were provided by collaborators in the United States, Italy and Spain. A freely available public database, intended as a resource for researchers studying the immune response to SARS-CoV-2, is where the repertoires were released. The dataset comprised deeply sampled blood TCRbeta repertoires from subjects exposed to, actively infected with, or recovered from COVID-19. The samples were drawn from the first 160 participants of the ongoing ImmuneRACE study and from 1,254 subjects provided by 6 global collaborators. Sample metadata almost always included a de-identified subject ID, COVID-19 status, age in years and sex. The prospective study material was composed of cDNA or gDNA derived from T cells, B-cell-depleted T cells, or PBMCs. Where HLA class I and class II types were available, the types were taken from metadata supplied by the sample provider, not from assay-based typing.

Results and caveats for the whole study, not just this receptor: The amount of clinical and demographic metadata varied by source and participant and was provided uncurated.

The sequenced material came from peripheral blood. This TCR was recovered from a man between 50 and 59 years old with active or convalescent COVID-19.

The base sequence is TGTGCCAGCAGCCCAGGGACAGAGAATTACAATGAGCAGTTCTTC. This is translated as CASSPGTENYNEQFF. Here the chain combines TRBV7-3 and TRBJ2-1, and 7 junctional nucleotides match TRBD1. Germline trimming: 5 bases from V, 4 bases from J; junction bases outside gene matches: 8. Counted from cysteine to phenylalanine, this CDR3 has 15 amino acids. Only the CDR3 portion is preserved as DNA: 45 bases, with reading frame beginning at the first base. The germline V gene specifies SGHTA as CDR1 and FQGTGA as CDR2.